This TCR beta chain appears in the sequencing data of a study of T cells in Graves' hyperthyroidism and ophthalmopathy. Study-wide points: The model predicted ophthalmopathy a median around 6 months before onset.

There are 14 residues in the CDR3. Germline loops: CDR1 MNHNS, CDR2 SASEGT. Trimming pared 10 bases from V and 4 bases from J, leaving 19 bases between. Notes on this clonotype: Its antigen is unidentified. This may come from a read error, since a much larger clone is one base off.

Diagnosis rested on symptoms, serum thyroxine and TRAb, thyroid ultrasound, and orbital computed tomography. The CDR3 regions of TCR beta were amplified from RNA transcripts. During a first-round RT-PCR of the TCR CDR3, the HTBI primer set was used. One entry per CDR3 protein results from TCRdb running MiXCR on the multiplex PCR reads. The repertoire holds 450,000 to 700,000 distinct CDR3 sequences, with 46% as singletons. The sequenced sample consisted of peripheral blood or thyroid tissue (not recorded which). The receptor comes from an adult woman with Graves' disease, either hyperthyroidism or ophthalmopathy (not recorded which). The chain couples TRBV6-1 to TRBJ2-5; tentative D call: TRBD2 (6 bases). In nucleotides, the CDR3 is TGTGCCAACACCCCCCCGACTAGGAGAGAGACCCAGTACTTC. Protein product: CANTPPTRRETQYF.